This T cell receptor beta chain was observed in a study of identical twins. Findings and caveats of the study: It was possible that invariant MAIT and iNKT cells partly confounded the zero-insertion analyses.

This CDR3 has 15 residues. V lost 6 bases to trimming and J lost 5 bases, with 19 bases between them. Germline V gene sequence: CDR1 KGHSH, CDR2 LQKENI. This clonotype was observed a handful of times. Its matching antigen is unknown. TCRdb reprocessed the 5' RACE reads with MiXCR, giving one entry per CDR3 protein. The profile shows roughly 200,000 distinct CDR3 sequences, 7.5% of them singletons. This same sample was also taken into another study, of yellow fever vaccine responses in identical twins.

The receptor comes from a woman between 18 and 30 years old in good health. Sequenced sample: memory (CD45RO+) T cells sorted from blood. The gene calls are TRBV18 and TRBJ1-2; D is unclear. Here the CDR3 DNA reads TGTGCCAGCTCCGAAGACGGATCGTTAAATTATGGCTACACCTTC. Translating gives CASSEDGSLNYGYTF.